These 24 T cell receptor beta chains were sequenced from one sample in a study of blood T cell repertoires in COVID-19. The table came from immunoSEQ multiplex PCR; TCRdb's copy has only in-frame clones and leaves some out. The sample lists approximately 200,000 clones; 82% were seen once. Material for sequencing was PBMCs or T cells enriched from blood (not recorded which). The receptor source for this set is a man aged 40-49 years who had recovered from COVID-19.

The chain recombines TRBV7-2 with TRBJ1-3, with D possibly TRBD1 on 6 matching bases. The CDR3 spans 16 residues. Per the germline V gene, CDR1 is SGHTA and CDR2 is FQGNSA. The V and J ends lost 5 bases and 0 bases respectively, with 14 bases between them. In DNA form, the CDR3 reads TGTGCCAGCAGCCACGGACAGATCCTCTCTGGAAACACCATATATTTT. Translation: CASSHGQILSGNTIYF.

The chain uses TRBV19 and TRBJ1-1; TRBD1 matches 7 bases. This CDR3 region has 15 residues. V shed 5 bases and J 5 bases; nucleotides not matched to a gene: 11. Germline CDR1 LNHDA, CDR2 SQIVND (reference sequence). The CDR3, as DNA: TGTGCCAGTAGTGAGCGAACAGGGGCTGGGACTGAAGCTTTCTTT. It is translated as CASSERTGAGTEAFF.

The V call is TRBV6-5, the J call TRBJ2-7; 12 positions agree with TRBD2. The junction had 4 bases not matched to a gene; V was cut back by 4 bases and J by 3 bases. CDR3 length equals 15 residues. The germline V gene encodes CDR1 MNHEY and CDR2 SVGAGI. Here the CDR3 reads CASSSRTSGVYEQYF. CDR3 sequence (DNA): TGTGCCAGCAGTTCGAGGACTAGCGGGGTCTACGAGCAGTACTTC.

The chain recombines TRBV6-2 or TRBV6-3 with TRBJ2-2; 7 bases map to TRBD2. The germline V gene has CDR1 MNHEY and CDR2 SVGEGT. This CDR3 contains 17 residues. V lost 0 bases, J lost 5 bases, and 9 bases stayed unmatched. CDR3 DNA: TGTGCCAGCAGTTACTCGGGAGGGAATGGAAGGACCGGGGAGCTGTTTTTT. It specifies CASSYSGGNGRTGELFF.

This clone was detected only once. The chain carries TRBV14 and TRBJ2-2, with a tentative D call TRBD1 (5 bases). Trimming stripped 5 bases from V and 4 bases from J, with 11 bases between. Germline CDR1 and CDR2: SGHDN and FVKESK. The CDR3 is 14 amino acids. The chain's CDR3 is CASSEDIGTGELFF. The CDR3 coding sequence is TGTGCCAGCAGCGAGGACATAGGCACCGGGGAGCTGTTTTTT.

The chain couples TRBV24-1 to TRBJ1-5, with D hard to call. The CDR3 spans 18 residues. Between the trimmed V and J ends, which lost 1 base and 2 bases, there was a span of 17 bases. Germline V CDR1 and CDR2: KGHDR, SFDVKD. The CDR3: CATSDFSHSQHRNQPQHF. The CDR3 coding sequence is TGTGCCACCAGTGATTTCTCGCACAGCCAGCATCGCAATCAGCCCCAGCATTTT.

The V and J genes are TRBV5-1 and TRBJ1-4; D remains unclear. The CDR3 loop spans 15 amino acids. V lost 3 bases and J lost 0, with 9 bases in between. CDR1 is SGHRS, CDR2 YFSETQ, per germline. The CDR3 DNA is TGCGCCAGCAGCTCTTCGGGTTCAACTAATGAAAAACTGTTTTTT. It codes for CASSSSGSTNEKLFF.

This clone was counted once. This chain's CDR3 is CASSPLRDSYEQYV. In DNA form, the CDR3 reads TGTGCCAGCTCACCACTACGGGATTCCTACGAGCAGTACGTC. V usage is TRBV18 and J usage is TRBJ2-7, with D perhaps TRBD2 (5 bases). The CDR3 contains 14 residues. Trimming removed 1 base at V and 1 base at J, with 8 bases between. Germline V gives CDR1 KGHSH, CDR2 LQKENI.

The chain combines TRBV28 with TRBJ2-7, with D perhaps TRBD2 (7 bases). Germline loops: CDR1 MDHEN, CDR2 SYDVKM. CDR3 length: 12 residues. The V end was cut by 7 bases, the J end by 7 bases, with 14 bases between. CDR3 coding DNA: TGTGCCAGCACCTCGGGGGGCTTGGAGCAGTACTTC. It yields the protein CASTSGGLEQYF.

The CDR3 loop is CASGSAADTQYF. The CDR3 DNA reads TGTGCCAGCGGGAGCGCGGCAGATACGCAGTATTTT. V is TRBV3-1 (or the pseudogene TRBV3-2) and J is TRBJ2-3, with a tentative D call TRBD2 (5 bases). This CDR3 spans 12 amino acids. V was trimmed by 8 bases and J by 4 bases, leaving 10 bases between them. Germline V lookup: CDR1 LGHDT, CDR2 YNNKEL (reference sequence).

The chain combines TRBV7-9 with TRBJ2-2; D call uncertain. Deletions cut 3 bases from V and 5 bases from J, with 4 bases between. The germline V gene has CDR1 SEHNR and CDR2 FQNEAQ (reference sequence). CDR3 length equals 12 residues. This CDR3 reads CASSFETGELFF. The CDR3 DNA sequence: TGTGCCAGCAGCTTTGAGACCGGGGAGCTGTTTTTT.

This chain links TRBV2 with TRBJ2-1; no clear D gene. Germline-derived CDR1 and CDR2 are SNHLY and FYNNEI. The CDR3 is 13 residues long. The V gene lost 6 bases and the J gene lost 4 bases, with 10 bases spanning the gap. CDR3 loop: CASRPDSYNEQFF. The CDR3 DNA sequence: TGTGCCAGCAGGCCCGACTCGTACAATGAGCAGTTCTTC.

CDR3 residues: CASSRRGVESYNSPLHF. DNA of the CDR3: TGTGCCAGCAGCCGTCGGGGGGTAGAGTCCTATAATTCACCCCTCCACTTT. The rearrangement links TRBV6-2 or TRBV6-3 to TRBJ1-6; D possibly corresponds to TRBD1 (5 bases). The CDR3 sequence is 17 residues long. Germline CDR1 is MNHEY and CDR2 is SVGEGT. Trimming removed 6 bases at V and 1 base at J, with 16 bases between.

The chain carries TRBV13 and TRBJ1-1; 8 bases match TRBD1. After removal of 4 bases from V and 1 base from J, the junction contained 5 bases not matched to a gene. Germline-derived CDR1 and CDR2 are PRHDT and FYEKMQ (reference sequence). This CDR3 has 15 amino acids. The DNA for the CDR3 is TGTGCCAGCAGCTCCCAGGGGGCGGGGAACACTGAAGCTTTCTTT. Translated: CASSSQGAGNTEAFF.

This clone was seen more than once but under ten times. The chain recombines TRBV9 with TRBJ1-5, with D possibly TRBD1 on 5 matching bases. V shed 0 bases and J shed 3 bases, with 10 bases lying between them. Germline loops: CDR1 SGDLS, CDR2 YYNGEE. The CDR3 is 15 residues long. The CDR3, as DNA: TGTGCCAGCAGCGTAGGTCCAGGGATCAATCAGCCCCAGCATTTT. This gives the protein CASSVGPGINQPQHF.

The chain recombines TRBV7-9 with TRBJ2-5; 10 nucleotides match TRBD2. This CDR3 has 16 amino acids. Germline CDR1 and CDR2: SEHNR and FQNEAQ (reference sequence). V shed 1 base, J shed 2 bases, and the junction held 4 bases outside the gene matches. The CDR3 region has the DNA TGTGCCAGCAGCTTAGAGGTTAGCGGGAGGCAAGAGACCCAGTACTTC. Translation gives CASSLEVSGRQETQYF.

Here the CDR3 reads CASSQAQRGATYEQYF. CDR3 sequence (DNA): TGTGCCAGCAGCCAAGCTCAGCGCGGGGCAACCTACGAGCAGTACTTC. V gene TRBV3-1 (or the pseudogene TRBV3-2) combines with J gene TRBJ2-7; tentative D call: TRBD2 (6 bases). CDR1 is LGHDT, CDR2 YNNKEL, per germline (reference sequence). This CDR3 spans 16 amino acids. Trimming shortened V by 1 base and J by 2 bases, and 15 bases separated the two germline ends.

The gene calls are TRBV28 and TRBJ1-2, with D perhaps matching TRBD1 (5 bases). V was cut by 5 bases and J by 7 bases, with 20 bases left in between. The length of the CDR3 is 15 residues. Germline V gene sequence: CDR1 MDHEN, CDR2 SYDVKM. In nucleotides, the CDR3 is TGTGCCAGCAGTAAAGACAGTCTCCCGGTCTCTGGCTACACCTTC. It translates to CASSKDSLPVSGYTF.

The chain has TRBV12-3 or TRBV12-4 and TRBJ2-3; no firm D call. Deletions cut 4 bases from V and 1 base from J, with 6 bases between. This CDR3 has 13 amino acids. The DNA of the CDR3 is TGTGCCAGCAGTTCGCGCGGCACAGATACGCAGTATTTT. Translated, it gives CASSSRGTDTQYF.

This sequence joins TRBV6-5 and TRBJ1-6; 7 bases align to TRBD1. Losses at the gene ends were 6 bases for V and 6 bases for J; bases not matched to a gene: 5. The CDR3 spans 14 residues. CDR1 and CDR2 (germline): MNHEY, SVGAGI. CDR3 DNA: TGTGCCAGCAGGGCACAGGGGCCTAATTCACCCCTCCACTTT. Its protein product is CASRAQGPNSPLHF.

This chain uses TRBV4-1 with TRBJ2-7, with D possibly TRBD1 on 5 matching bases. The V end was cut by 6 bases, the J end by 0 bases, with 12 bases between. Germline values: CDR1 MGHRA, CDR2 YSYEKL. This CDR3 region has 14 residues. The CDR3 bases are TGCGCCAGCAGACCGACAGCCTACTCCTACGAGCAGTACGTC. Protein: CASRPTAYSYEQYV.

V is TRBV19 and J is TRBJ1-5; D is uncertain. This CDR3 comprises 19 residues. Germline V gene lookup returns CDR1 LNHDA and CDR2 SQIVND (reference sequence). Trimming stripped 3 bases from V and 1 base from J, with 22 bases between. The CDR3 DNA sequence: TGTGCCAGTAGTATGTCCCCCACCGGGTTATGGCTCAGCAATCAGCCCCAGCATTTT. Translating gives CASSMSPTGLWLSNQPQHF.

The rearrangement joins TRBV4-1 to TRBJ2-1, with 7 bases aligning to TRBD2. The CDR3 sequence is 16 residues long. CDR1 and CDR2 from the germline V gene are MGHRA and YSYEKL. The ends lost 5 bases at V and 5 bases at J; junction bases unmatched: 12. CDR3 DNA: TGCGCCAGCAGCGAAATAGCGGGCAAAGAGAACAATGAGCAGTTCTTC. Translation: CASSEIAGKENNEQFF.

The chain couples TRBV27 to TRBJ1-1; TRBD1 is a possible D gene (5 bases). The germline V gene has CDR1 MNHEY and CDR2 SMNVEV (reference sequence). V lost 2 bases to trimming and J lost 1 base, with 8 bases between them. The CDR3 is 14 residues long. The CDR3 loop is CASSLSQGNTEAFF. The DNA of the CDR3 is TGTGCCAGCAGTTTAAGTCAGGGGAACACTGAAGCTTTCTTT.